This record covers a single TCR beta chain. The sample is drawn from a study of PD-L1 blockade in urothelial cancer. Sequenced by immunoSEQ multiplex PCR; TCRdb stores in-frame clones only, minus some. The data hold some 76,000 clones, with 85% to 90% observed a single time. CDR3 length equals 15 residues. The germline V gene has CDR1 MDHEN and CDR2 SYDVKM. Trimming pared 6 bases from V and 2 bases from J, leaving 14 bases between. The chain has TRBV28 and TRBJ2-4; TRBD1 might be the D (5 bases). Sequences were derived from PBMCs, sampled around atezolizumab (anti-PD-L1) treatment. The clonotype comes from a man in his sixties with urothelial cancer. The CDR3 spells CASSSQGTPKNIQYF. In DNA form, the CDR3 reads TGTGCCAGCAGCTCTCAGGGTACACCCAAAAACATTCAGTACTTC.